This entry features one T cell receptor (beta chain) sequence. The clone's antigen remains unknown. No base quality values were provided; no much bigger clone lies one nucleotide off. Trimming takes 3 bases off V and 2 bases off J; junction bases not matched to a gene: 3. Reading the germline V gene (reference sequence) gives CDR1 LGHDT and CDR2 YNNKEL. The CDR3 contains 16 residues, cysteine and phenylalanine counted. Kept here is only the CDR3 DNA, which spans 48 bases and is read in frame from base 1. In the prospective study, participants were roughly 18 to 100 years old, resided in 20 to 30 geographic areas of the United States, and were enrolled through a virtual design. In the prospective study, cohorts were assigned on the basis of participant-reported clinical history obtained from a screening survey and a study questionnaire. Recovered participants in ImmuneRACE Cohort 3 were defined by two consecutive negative NP/OP PCR tests, clearance by a healthcare professional, or resolution of symptoms. In the prospective study, whole blood, serum and a nasopharyngeal or oropharyngeal swab were collected from each participant by mobile phlebotomists. Additional blood draws and questionnaires over a roughly two-month period could optionally be provided by prospective study participants. Before DNA extraction, prospective study blood samples were shipped either frozen or at room temperature.

This sample was taken from a study of blood T cell repertoires in COVID-19 (dated by TCRdb to about 2020). Study-wide context: The collaborator samples originated in the United States, Italy and Spain and spanned the acute and convalescent phases of COVID-19. Deeply sampled blood TCRbeta repertoires from subjects exposed to, actively infected with, or recovered from COVID-19 were included in the dataset. The repertoires were made available in a free public database intended to serve as a resource for research on the immune response to SARS-CoV-2. Where available, HLA class I and class II types were taken from metadata supplied by the sample provider and were not determined by assay-based typing. The prospective study material was composed of cDNA or gDNA derived from T cells, B-cell-depleted T cells, or PBMCs. Nearly every sample came with metadata listing a de-identified subject ID, COVID-19 status, age in years and sex. Samples were obtained from the ongoing ImmuneRACE study (first 160 participants) and from over 1,000 subjects provided by 6 global collaborators.

The immunoSEQ Assay, a bias-controlled multiplex PCR, was used to amplify TCRbeta CDR3 regions from genomic DNA. Per the source publication's procedure: The number of nucleated cells in each sample was estimated from the amplification of reference gene primers within the assay. Sequence reads were collapsed and filtered to measure the absolute abundance of every unique TCRbeta CDR3 rearrangement. For each sample, productive Simpson clonality was calculated by taking the square root of Simpson's diversity index across productive rearrangements. The table comes from immuneACCESS by way of TCRdb, which keeps in-frame sequences with V and J called. Part of the clones is missing from these tables; in studies checked, under half for an unresolved V gene and the rest for unknown reasons. V and J calls and clone size follow that table, whereas D and trimming were derived from the DNA. The sample includes about 140,000 clones, with about nine tenths observed a single time. Of the sample, 11% is held by the ten largest clones.

Beyond this particular receptor, the publication reports: Clinical and demographic metadata were provided uncurated, with the amount varying by source and participant.

The sequence was obtained from a man aged 55 to 70 who had recovered from COVID-19. The V and J segments used are TRBV3-1 (or the pseudogene TRBV3-2) and TRBJ1-4, with 10 bases in between that match TRBD1. The source material was PBMCs or T cells enriched from blood (not recorded which). This receptor has the CDR3 CASSHWGQGTNEKLFF. The DNA sequence is as follows: TGTGCCAGCAGCCACTGGGGACAGGGGACTAATGAAAAACTGTTTTTT.